These 23 T cell receptor beta chains came from one sample sequenced in a study of graft-versus-host responses after intestinal transplantation. This table comes from immunoSEQ multiplex PCR, and its TCRdb copy is limited to in-frame clones, with some not included. The repertoire holds thousands of clones, with 80% to 95% as singletons. The input for sequencing was PBMCs, taken 30 to 32 days after intestinal transplant. These receptors were obtained from a human patient who received an intestinal transplant, so some T cells may come from the graft donor.

The V gene is TRBV7-9, the J gene TRBJ1-2, with a weak D call TRBD1 (5 bases). CDR3 size: 17 residues. V lost 1 base and J lost 7, with 22 bases in between. Germline CDR1 and CDR2: SEHNR and FQNEAQ (reference sequence). In nucleotides, the CDR3 is TGTGCCAGCAGCTTAGGAATTGGGGCTACCAGGGTTTCTGGCTACACCTTC. Translation gives CASSLGIGATRVSGYTF.

CDR3 sequence: CASSVAKYIANTGELFF. The CDR3 DNA is TGTGCCAGCAGCGTAGCAAAATACATTGCGAACACCGGGGAGCTGTTTTTT. This sequence joins TRBV9 and TRBJ2-2; no definite D call. The CDR3 extends over 17 amino acids. CDR1 and CDR2 (germline): SGDLS, YYNGEE. V was clipped by 0 bases and J by 0 bases, with 12 bases between them.

This sequence joins TRBV2 and TRBJ1-5, with a weak D call TRBD1 (6 bases). The CDR3 loop spans 13 amino acids. V lost 9 bases and J lost 3, with 12 bases in between. Germline CDR1 reads SNHLY; CDR2 reads FYNNEI. CDR3 in amino acids: CASRQEINQPQHF. The CDR3 DNA reads as TGTGCCAGTAGACAGGAAATCAATCAGCCCCAGCATTTT.

This rearrangement joins TRBV7-8 to TRBJ2-7; 10 bases map to TRBD2. Germline V gene data show CDR1 as SGHVS and CDR2 as FQNEAQ. There are 15 residues in the CDR3. The J segment lost 0 bases and the V segment lost 1 base, leaving 0 bases of the junction unmatched. CDR3 DNA sequence: TGTGCCAGCAGCTTAGAGCGGGGGGGCTCCTACGAGCAGTACTTC. It is translated as CASSLERGGSYEQYF.

CDR3 sequence (DNA): TGCGCCAGCAGCATCCCGGGACAGGGGGTAAACACTGAAGCTTTCTTT. Encoded protein: CASSIPGQGVNTEAFF. The chain recombines TRBV5-1 with TRBJ1-1; 11 bases map to TRBD1. V gave up 4 bases and J gave up 2 bases; unmatched junction bases: 7. The CDR3 has 16 residues. Germline-derived CDR1 and CDR2 are SGHRS and YFSETQ.

The chain is built from TRBV30 and TRBJ1-1; D possibly corresponds to TRBD1 (6 bases). V shed 6 bases and J shed 4 bases, with 24 bases lying between them. Germline assignment: CDR1 GTSNPN and CDR2 SVGIG (reference sequence). The CDR3 totals 16 residues. The CDR3, as DNA: TGTGCCTGTCCTTTGACAGGCGTTGGGGTGAGCACTGAAGCTTTCTTT. It yields the protein CACPLTGVGVSTEAFF. Looking up the rest from reference TRBV30 and TRBJ1-1 gives the full variable domain: SQTIHQWPATLVQPVGSPLSLECTVEGTSNPNLYWYRQAAGRGLQLLFYSVGIGQISSEVPQNLSASRPQDRQFILSSKKLLLSDSGFYLCACPLTGVGVSTEAFFGQGTRLTVV.

This chain uses TRBV11-2 with TRBJ2-1; D is perhaps TRBD2 (7 bases). V lost 5 bases to trimming and J lost 9 bases, with 11 bases between them. CDR1 is SGHAT, CDR2 FQNNGV, per germline. The CDR3 spans 12 residues. CDR3 protein: CASSTRGGEQFF. The DNA of the CDR3 is TGTGCCAGCAGCACAAGGGGGGGTGAGCAGTTCTTC.

V gene TRBV5-1 combines with J gene TRBJ2-7; weak D call: TRBD2 (5 bases). Germline values: CDR1 SGHRS, CDR2 YFSETQ. Trimming pared 4 bases from V and 0 bases from J, leaving 23 bases between. CDR3 length: 18 residues. CDR3 loop: CASSAPDLTFRSSYEQYF. CDR3 DNA: TGCGCCAGCAGCGCCCCGGACTTAACTTTCAGAAGCTCCTACGAGCAGTACTTC.

The J gene is TRBJ2-7, the V gene TRBV2; D is perhaps TRBD1 or TRBD2 (6 bases each). Germline V gives CDR1 SNHLY, CDR2 FYNNEI. Trimming removed 5 bases at V and 0 bases at J, with 29 bases between. The CDR3 spans 20 residues. For the CDR3, the DNA is TGTGCCAGCAGTCCCCAACTAGTGAATGGGGGGCAGGGAAGCTCCTACGAGCAGTACTTC. Translated, it gives CASSPQLVNGGQGSSYEQYF. Variable domain in full (rest from reference TRBV2 and TRBJ2-7): EPEVTQTPSHQVTQMGQEVILRCVPISNHLYFYWYRQILGQKVEFLVSFYNNEISEKSEIFDDQFSVERPDGSNFTLKIRSTKLEDSAMYFCASSPQLVNGGQGSSYEQYFGPGTRLTVT.

The chain is built from TRBV15 and TRBJ2-2; D is possibly TRBD1 (6 bases). Per the germline V gene, CDR1 is LNHNV and CDR2 is YYDKDF (reference sequence). This CDR3 has 19 amino acids. Trimming took off 3 bases at V and 1 base at J, with 21 bases between the two ends. This chain's CDR3 is CATSSTLRGTGRNTGELFF. In nucleotides, the CDR3 is TGTGCCACCAGCAGCACATTACGGGGAACAGGGAGGAACACCGGGGAGCTGTTTTTT.

In DNA, the CDR3 is TGCGCCAGCAGCCAAGGTCCTGGGGGAGAGGCTTTCTTT. Translated, it gives CASSQGPGGEAFF. The chain links TRBV4-1 to TRBJ1-1; a weak D match, TRBD1 (5 bases). Trimming removed 1 base at V and 11 bases at J, with 14 bases between. The CDR3 spans 13 residues. The germline V gene encodes CDR1 MGHRA and CDR2 YSYEKL.

This chain joins TRBV27 and TRBJ2-5; 10 positions match TRBD1. J lost 1 base, V lost 6 bases, and 2 bases had no gene match. This CDR3 has 14 residues. Germline CDR1 is MNHEY and CDR2 is SMNVEV (reference sequence). The CDR3 is CASRWTGGQETQYF. The CDR3, as DNA: TGTGCCAGCAGGTGGACAGGGGGCCAAGAGACCCAGTACTTC.

This chain connects TRBV7-6 to TRBJ2-5; maybe TRBD2 (6 bases). V was cut by 7 bases and J by 5 bases, with 17 bases left in between. This CDR3 comprises 14 residues. Germline assignment: CDR1 SGHVS and CDR2 FNYEAQ. CDR3 DNA: TGTGCCAGCACCCATTGGGGGGTGGAGGAGACCCAGTACTTC. It yields the protein CASTHWGVEETQYF.

CDR3 nucleotide sequence: TGTGCCAGCAGCCGTAGCGGGGGGGCTACCTACGAGCAGTACTTC. Its translation is CASSRSGGATYEQYF. The V gene is TRBV6-6, the J gene TRBJ2-7; 11 bases agree with TRBD2. With 6 bases clipped from V and 2 bases from J, the junction kept 6 bases outside the gene matches. In germline, CDR1 is MNHNY, CDR2 SVGAGI (reference sequence). This CDR3 comprises 15 residues.

The V call is TRBV7-2, the J call TRBJ2-7; the match to TRBD1 covers 9 bases. The germline CDR1 and CDR2 sequences are SGHTA and FQGNSA. CDR3 length: 16 residues. V gave up 0 bases and J gave up 2 bases; unmatched junction bases: 5. The CDR3 DNA reads as TGTGCCAGCAGCTTAGCCGGGACAGGGTTTGCCTACGAGCAGTACTTC. The encoded protein is CASSLAGTGFAYEQYF.

V is TRBV5-1 and J is TRBJ2-5; no firm D call. With the DNA end fitting TRBJ2-7 better, the J assignment may be wrong. This CDR3 region has 15 residues. Germline CDR1 SGHRS, CDR2 YFSETQ. CDR3 amino acids: CASSLFSGSTYEQYF. CDR3 bases: TGCGCCAGCAGCTTGTTTTCCGGGTCGACCTACGAGCAGTACTTC.

This sequence joins TRBV10-3 and TRBJ2-7; a possible D gene is TRBD1 (6 bases). This CDR3 is 15 amino acids long. Between the trimmed V and J ends, which lost 3 bases and 4 bases, there was a span of 16 bases. The V gene's germline CDR1 is ENHRY and CDR2 SYGVKD. CDR3 sequence reads: CAISDPGQPLYEQYF. CDR3 DNA: TGTGCCATCAGTGATCCTGGACAGCCCTTATACGAGCAGTACTTC.

The rearrangement links TRBV6-4 to TRBJ2-3, with TRBD2 matching over 15 bases. CDR3 size: 16 residues. V was clipped by 3 bases and J by 4 bases; unmatched bases: 2. The germline gives CDR1 MRHNA, CDR2 SNTAGT. The CDR3 region has the DNA TGTGCCAGCAGTGAACGGACTAGCGGGGGGGCAGATACGCAGTATTTT. This sequence encodes CASSERTSGGADTQYF.

This chain connects TRBV7-2 to TRBJ1-1, with D unclear. Germline V gives CDR1 SGHTA, CDR2 FQGNSA. Trimming cost V 1 base and J 6 bases, with 9 bases left between them. CDR3 length: 13 amino acids. CDR3 DNA: TGTGCCAGCAGCTTAGGGGGAGTCCCTGAAGCTTTCTTT. Residues: CASSLGGVPEAFF.

DNA of the CDR3: TGTGCCAGCAGTTTTATCCTAGCCGGCGGGGAGCTGTTTTTT. Protein product: CASSFILAGGELFF. The chain couples TRBV28 to TRBJ2-2; a possible D gene is TRBD2 (5 bases). CDR3 length equals 14 residues. V lost 3 bases and J 7 bases, leaving 12 bases between the germline ends. The germline gives CDR1 MDHEN, CDR2 SYDVKM.

The J gene is TRBJ1-1, the V gene TRBV5-6; D call uncertain. CDR1 is SGHDT, CDR2 YYEEEE, per germline. The CDR3 is 16 amino acids. V dropped 2 bases and J dropped 0 bases, with 14 bases sitting between them. The CDR3: CASSFRPGFMNTEAFF. CDR3 sequence (DNA): TGTGCCAGCAGCTTCCGTCCAGGATTTATGAACACTGAAGCTTTCTTT.

The rearrangement uses TRBV5-8 and TRBJ2-1; D perhaps matches TRBD1 (5 bases). Germline V CDR1 and CDR2: SGHTS, YDEGEE. CDR3 length equals 14 residues. V lost 3 bases and J lost 8, with 15 bases in between. The CDR3 nucleotides read TGTGCCAGCAGCTCGGGTAGGGGCGAGGATGAGCAGTTCTTC. It is translated as CASSSGRGEDEQFF.

The chain has TRBV10-3 and TRBJ1-5; D gene ambiguous. The CDR3 covers 16 residues. Germline V gives CDR1 ENHRY, CDR2 SYGVKD. V dropped 11 bases and J dropped 0 bases, with 20 bases sitting between them. The CDR3 bases are TGTGCCGGCCAAATAGCAACAGATTATAGCAATCAGCCCCAGCATTTT. Translating gives CAGQIATDYSNQPQHF.